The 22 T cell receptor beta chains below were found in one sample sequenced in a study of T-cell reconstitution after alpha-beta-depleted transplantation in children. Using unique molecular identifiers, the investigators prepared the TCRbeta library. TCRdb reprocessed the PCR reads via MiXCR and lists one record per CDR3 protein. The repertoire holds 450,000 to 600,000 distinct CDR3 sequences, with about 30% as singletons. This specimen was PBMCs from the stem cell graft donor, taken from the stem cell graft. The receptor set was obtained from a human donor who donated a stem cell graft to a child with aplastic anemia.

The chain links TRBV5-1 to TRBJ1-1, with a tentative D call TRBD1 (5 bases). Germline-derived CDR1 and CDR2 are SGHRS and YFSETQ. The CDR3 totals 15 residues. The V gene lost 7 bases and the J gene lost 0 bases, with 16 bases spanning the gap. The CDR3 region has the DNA TGCGCCAGCCACGACCGGGGCAGGGTGAACACTGAAGCTTTCTTT. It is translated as CASHDRGRVNTEAFF. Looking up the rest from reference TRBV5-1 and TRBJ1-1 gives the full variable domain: KAGVTQTPRYLIKTRGQQVTLSCSPISGHRSVSWYQQTPGQGLQFLFEYFSETQRNKGNFPGRFSGRQFSNSRSEMNVSTLELGDSALYLCASHDRGRVNTEAFFGQGTRLTVV.

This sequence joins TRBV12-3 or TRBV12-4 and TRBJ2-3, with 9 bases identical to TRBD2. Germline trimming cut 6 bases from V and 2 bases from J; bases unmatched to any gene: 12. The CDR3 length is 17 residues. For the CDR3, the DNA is TGTGCCAGCAGCCCCAAACCGACTAGCGGATACACAGATACGCAGTATTTT. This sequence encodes CASSPKPTSGYTDTQYF.

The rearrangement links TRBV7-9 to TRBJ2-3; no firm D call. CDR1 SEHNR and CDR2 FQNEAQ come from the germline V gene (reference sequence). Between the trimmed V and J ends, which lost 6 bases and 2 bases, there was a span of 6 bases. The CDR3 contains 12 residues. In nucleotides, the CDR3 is TGTGCCAGCAGGGGCATCACAGATACGCAGTATTTT. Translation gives CASRGITDTQYF. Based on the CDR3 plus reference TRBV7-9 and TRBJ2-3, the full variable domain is DTGVSQNPRHKITKRGQNVTFRCDPISEHNRLYWYRQTLGQGPEFLTYFQNEAQLEKSRLLSDRFSAERPKGSFSTLEIQRTEQGDSAMYLCASRGITDTQYFGPGTRLTVL.

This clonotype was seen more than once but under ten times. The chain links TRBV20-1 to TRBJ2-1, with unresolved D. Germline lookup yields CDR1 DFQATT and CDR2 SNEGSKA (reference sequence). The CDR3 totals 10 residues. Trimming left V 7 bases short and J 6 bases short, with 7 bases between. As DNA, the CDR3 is TGCAGTGGTTGGGGCAATGAGCAGTTCTTC. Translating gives CSGWGNEQFF.

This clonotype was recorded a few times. The chain's CDR3 is CSARRGGVSNQPQHF. The DNA of the CDR3 is TGCAGTGCTAGGCGGGGAGGGGTTAGCAATCAGCCCCAGCATTTT. The chain carries TRBV20-1 and TRBJ1-5; D might be TRBD1 (5 bases). V was shortened by 3 bases and J by 0 bases, with 12 bases between the two germline ends. Germline V gives CDR1 DFQATT, CDR2 SNEGSKA (reference sequence). The CDR3 length is 15 residues.

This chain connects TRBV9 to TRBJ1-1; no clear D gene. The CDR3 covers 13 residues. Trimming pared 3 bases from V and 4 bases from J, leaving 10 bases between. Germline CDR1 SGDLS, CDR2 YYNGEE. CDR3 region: CASSAQMATEAFF. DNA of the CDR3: TGTGCCAGCAGCGCCCAGATGGCCACTGAAGCTTTCTTT.

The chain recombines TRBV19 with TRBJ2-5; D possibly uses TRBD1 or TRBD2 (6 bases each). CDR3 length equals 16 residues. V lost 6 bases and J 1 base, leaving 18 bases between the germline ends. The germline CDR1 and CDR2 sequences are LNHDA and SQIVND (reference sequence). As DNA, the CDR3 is TGTGCCAGTAGCCAAACGTGGGGGGCCTTCCAAGAGACCCAGTACTTC. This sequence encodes CASSQTWGAFQETQYF. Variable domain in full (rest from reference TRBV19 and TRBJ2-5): DGGITQSPKYLFRKEGQNVTLSCEQNLNHDAMYWYRQDPGQGLRLIYYSQIVNDFQKGDIAEGYSVSREKKESFPLTVTSAQKNPTAFYLCASSQTWGAFQETQYFGPGTRLLVL.

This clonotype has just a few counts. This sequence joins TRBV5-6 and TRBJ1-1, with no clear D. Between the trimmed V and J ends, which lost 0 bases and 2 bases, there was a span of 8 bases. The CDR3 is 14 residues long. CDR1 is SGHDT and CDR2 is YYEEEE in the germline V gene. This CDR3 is CASSLARRNTEAFF. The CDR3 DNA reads TGTGCCAGCAGCTTGGCCAGACGTAACACTGAAGCTTTCTTT.

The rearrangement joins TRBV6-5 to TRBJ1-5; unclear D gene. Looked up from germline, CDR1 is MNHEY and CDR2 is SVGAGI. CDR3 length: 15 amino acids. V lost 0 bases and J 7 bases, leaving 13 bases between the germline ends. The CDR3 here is CASSYSPDEGQPQHF. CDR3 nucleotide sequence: TGTGCCAGCAGTTACTCCCCAGATGAGGGCCAGCCCCAGCATTTT.

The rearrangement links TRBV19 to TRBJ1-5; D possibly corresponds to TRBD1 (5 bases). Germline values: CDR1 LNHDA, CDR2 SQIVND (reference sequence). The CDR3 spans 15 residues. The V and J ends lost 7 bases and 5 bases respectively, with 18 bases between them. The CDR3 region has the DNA TGTGCCAGTACTCAGGGAGAGATATTTTATCAGCCCCAGCATTTT. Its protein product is CASTQGEIFYQPQHF.

Here the CDR3 reads CASSPNRGGKTQYF. CDR3 DNA sequence: TGTGCCAGCAGTCCCAACAGGGGGGGGAAGACCCAGTACTTC. The rearrangement uses TRBV12-3 or TRBV12-4 and TRBJ2-5, with D perhaps matching TRBD1 (8 bases). The V gene lost 5 bases and the J gene lost 6 bases, with 16 bases spanning the gap. This CDR3 is built from 14 residues.

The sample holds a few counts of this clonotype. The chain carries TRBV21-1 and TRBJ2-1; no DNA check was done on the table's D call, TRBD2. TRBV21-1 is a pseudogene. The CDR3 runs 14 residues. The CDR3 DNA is TGTGCCAGCAGCAACCGGGACTATTACAATGAGCAGTTCTTC. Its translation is CASSNRDYYNEQFF.

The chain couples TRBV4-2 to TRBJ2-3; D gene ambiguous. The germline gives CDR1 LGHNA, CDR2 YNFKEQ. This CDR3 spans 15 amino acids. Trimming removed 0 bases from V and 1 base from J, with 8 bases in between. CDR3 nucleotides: TGTGCCAGCAGCCAAGATTCGGGCCGCACAGATACGCAGTATTTT. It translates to CASSQDSGRTDTQYF.

The CDR3 nucleotides are TGTGCCATCAGTGAGGAGGTCGCGAGTTCACCCCTCCACTTT. This sequence encodes CAISEEVASSPLHF. The chain couples TRBV10-3 to TRBJ1-6, with no clear D. With 2 bases removed from V and 9 bases from J, the gap between germline ends came to 11 bases. The germline V gene has CDR1 ENHRY and CDR2 SYGVKD. The CDR3 is 14 residues long.

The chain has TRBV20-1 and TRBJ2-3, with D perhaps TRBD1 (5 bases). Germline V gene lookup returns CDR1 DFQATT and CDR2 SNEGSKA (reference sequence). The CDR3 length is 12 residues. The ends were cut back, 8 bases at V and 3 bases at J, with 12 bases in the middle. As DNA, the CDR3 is TGCAGTCGCCTTAGGGGAACAGATACGCAGTATTTT. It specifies CSRLRGTDTQYF.

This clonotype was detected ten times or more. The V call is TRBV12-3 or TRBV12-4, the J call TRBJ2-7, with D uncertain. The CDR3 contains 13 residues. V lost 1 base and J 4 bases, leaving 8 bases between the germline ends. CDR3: CASSLGVRYEQYF. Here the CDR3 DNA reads TGTGCCAGCAGTTTAGGTGTTAGGTACGAGCAGTACTTC.

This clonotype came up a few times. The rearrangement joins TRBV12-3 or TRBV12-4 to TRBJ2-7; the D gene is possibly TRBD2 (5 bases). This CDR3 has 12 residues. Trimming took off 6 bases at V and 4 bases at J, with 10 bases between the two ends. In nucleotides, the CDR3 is TGTGCCAGCAGCCATTCGGGGTACGAGCAGTACGTC. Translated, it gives CASSHSGYEQYV.

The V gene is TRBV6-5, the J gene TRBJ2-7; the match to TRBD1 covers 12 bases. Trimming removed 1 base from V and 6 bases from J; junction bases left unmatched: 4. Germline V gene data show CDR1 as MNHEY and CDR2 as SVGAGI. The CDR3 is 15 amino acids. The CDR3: CASSYYRDRGLEQYF. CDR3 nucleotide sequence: TGTGCCAGCAGTTACTACCGGGACAGGGGGCTCGAGCAGTACTTC.

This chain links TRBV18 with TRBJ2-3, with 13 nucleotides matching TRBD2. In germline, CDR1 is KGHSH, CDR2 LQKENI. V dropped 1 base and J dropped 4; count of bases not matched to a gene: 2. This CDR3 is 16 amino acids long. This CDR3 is CASSPQGLAGPDTQYF. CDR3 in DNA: TGTGCCAGCTCACCACAGGGACTAGCGGGGCCAGATACGCAGTATTTT.

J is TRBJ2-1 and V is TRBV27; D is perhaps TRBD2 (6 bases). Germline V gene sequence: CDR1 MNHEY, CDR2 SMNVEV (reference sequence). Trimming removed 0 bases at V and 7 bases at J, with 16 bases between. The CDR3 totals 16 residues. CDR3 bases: TGTGCCAGCAGTTTATCGACTAGTTGGGGTATTAATGAGCAGTTCTTC. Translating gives CASSLSTSWGINEQFF.

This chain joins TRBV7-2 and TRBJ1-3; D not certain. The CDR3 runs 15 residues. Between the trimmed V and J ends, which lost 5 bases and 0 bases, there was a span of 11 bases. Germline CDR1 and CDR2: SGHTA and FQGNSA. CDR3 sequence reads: CASSPQDFSGNTIYF. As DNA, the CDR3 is TGTGCCAGCAGCCCCCAGGATTTCTCTGGAAACACCATATATTTT.

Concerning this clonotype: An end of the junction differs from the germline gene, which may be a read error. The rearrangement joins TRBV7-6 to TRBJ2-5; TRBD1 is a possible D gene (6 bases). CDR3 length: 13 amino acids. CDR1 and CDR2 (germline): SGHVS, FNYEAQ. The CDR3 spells CSSSLTGQKTQYF. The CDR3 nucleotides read TGTTCCAGCAGCTTAACAGGGCAGAAGACCCAGTACTTC.